This T cell receptor beta chain was sequenced during a study of radiotherapy plus CTLA-4 blockade in lung cancer. In the study overall: Objective responses were seen in around 18% of patients, disease control in more than 30%. Study observations and caveats: Radiotherapy was combined with ipilimumab, and tumor-derived TCR clones then expanded in blood.

The assay was immunoSEQ multiplex PCR, and TCRdb's table has in-frame clones only and misses some. This sample has around 100,000 clones, with 70% to 85% found just once. Focal radiation with ipilimumab CTLA-4 blockade was given to patients with chemo-refractory metastatic non-small-cell lung cancer. Germline assignment: CDR1 MNHEY and CDR2 SVGAGI. The CDR3 runs to 14 residues. V gave up 2 bases and J gave up 8 bases; unmatched junction bases: 8. This clone appeared a few times. What it binds is not known. Sequenced material: peripheral blood, taken from a patient treated with radiotherapy plus ipilimumab. This sequence joins TRBV6-5 and TRBJ1-1; the match to TRBD1 covers 7 bases. This receptor was obtained from a human donor with non-small cell lung cancer that progressed on radiotherapy plus ipilimumab. Some clones in this sample may be carry-over from other donors' samples. CDR3 protein: CASSYPGDRKEAFF. As DNA, the CDR3 is TGTGCCAGCAGTTACCCTGGGGACAGAAAAGAAGCTTTCTTT.